Each of the 22 T cell receptor beta chains below was sequenced from the same sample in a study of human T cells and chemical hapten exposure. Time point given: pre-sensitization, week 0. Treatment specified: therapeutic diphenylcyclopropenone sensitization with weekly scalp DPC. TCRdb re-derived calls from the RACE reads in MiXCR, one entry per CDR3 protein. Among about 260,000 distinct CDR3 sequences listed, more than 6.5% were seen once. Sequencing was performed on whole blood, taken in connection with sensitization to the hapten diphenylcyclopropenone (DPC). These receptors all come from a woman aged 40-49 years with alopecia areata. Some clones in this sample may be carry-over from other donors' samples.

This clonotype came up many times. J is TRBJ2-3 and V is TRBV5-1; D is perhaps TRBD1 (6 bases). Trimming took off 3 bases at V and 2 bases at J, with 10 bases between the two ends. CDR1 SGHRS and CDR2 YFSETQ come from the germline V gene. CDR3 length equals 14 residues. The CDR3 sequence is CASSSDRITDTQYF. CDR3 nucleotides: TGCGCCAGCAGCTCAGACAGGATCACAGATACGCAGTATTTT. Full variable domain (missing parts from reference TRBV5-1 and TRBJ2-3): KAGVTQTPRYLIKTRGQQVTLSCSPISGHRSVSWYQQTPGQGLQFLFEYFSETQRNKGNFPGRFSGRQFSNSRSEMNVSTLELGDSALYLCASSSDRITDTQYFGPGTRLTVL.

This clonotype was detected a few times. The chain uses TRBV6-2 or TRBV6-3 and TRBJ2-1, with D possibly matching TRBD2 (6 bases). Germline V lookup: CDR1 MNHEY, CDR2 SVGEGT. The CDR3 runs to 14 residues. V dropped 6 bases and J dropped 7 bases, with 16 bases sitting between them. CDR3 sequence: CASRSRESFNEQFF. The DNA for the CDR3 is TGTGCCAGCAGATCACGGGAGTCCTTTAATGAGCAGTTCTTC.

This clonotype was detected ten times or more. This chain joins TRBV3-1 and TRBJ2-7, with D possibly being TRBD2 (5 bases). The germline V and J ends were trimmed by 4 bases and 4 bases, with 11 bases remaining between them. Germline V lookup: CDR1 LGHDT, CDR2 YNNKEL (reference sequence). CDR3 length: 13 residues. The CDR3 DNA follows: TGTGCCAGCAGCCTTAAGGGAGTGTACGAGCAGTACTTC. Its protein product is CASSLKGVYEQYF.

This sequence joins TRBV28 and TRBJ2-7; D possibly corresponds to TRBD2 (6 bases). Per germline, CDR1 MDHEN and CDR2 SYDVKM. Between the trimmed V and J ends, which lost 5 bases and 0 bases, there was a span of 11 bases. The length of the CDR3 is 14 residues. The CDR3 protein is CASSITSSSYEQYF. The CDR3, as DNA: TGTGCCAGCAGTATAACTAGCAGCTCCTACGAGCAGTACTTC. The variable domain in full, completed from reference TRBV28 and TRBJ2-7, reads DVKVTQSSRYLVKRTGEKVFLECVQDMDHENMFWYRQDPGLGLRLIYFSYDVKMKEKGDIPEGYSVSREKKERFSLILESASTNQTSMYLCASSITSSSYEQYFGPGTRLTVT.

The chain is built from TRBV20-1 and TRBJ1-1; 7 bases map to TRBD1. The CDR3 has 16 residues. V was pared by 5 bases and J by 3 bases, with 15 bases of the junction left unmatched. The germline CDR1 and CDR2 sequences are DFQATT and SNEGSKA (reference sequence). The CDR3 DNA follows: TGCAGTGCTTCTGTCGGGCCTATCAGGGGGTACACTGAAGCTTTCTTT. Protein sequence: CSASVGPIRGYTEAFF.

This chain uses TRBV29-1 with TRBJ1-1; TRBD1 agrees at 7 bases. Germline-derived CDR1 and CDR2 are SQVTM and ANQGSEA. With V trimmed by 4 bases and J by 0 bases, 11 bases remained unmatched. This CDR3 is built from 16 residues. The chain's CDR3 is CSVGRQGVFMNTEAFF. CDR3 DNA sequence: TGCAGCGTTGGGCGGCAGGGGGTCTTTATGAACACTGAAGCTTTCTTT.

This clonotype was picked up a small number of times. CDR3 DNA: TGTGCCAGCAGCTTACCAGGGGGCGTTGAAGCTTTCTTT. It encodes CASSLPGGVEAFF. The chain uses TRBV7-9 and TRBJ1-1, with 8 bases aligning to TRBD1. Trimming took 2 bases from V and 7 from J; bases not matched to a gene: 3. Germline lookup yields CDR1 SEHNR and CDR2 FQNEAQ (reference sequence). The length of the CDR3 is 13 residues.

This chain connects TRBV6-2 or TRBV6-3 to TRBJ2-7; tentatively, D is TRBD2 (6 bases). V dropped 6 bases and J dropped 0 bases, with 18 bases sitting between them. This CDR3 has 16 residues. CDR1 and CDR2 (germline): MNHEY, SVGEGT. This chain's CDR3 is CASRPLRGGDSYEQYF. For the CDR3, the DNA is TGTGCCAGCAGGCCTCTTCGGGGCGGGGACTCCTACGAGCAGTACTTC.

The gene calls are TRBV6-5 and TRBJ1-2; D remains unclear. Trimming took 3 bases from V and 4 from J, leaving 9 bases between them. CDR3 size: 13 residues. Germline V gene sequence: CDR1 MNHEY, CDR2 SVGAGI. The CDR3 region is CASSYDGGYGYTF. The CDR3 region has the DNA TGTGCCAGCAGTTATGACGGAGGCTATGGCTACACCTTC.

This clonotype has more than one count but fewer than ten. The gene calls are TRBV7-8 and TRBJ1-5, with a weak D call TRBD1 (5 bases). This CDR3 has 15 amino acids. The germline V gene has CDR1 SGHVS and CDR2 FQNEAQ. The V gene lost 5 bases and the J gene lost 6 bases, with 17 bases spanning the gap. Here the CDR3 reads CASSQVGGISQPQHF. CDR3 DNA sequence: TGTGCCAGCAGCCAGGTGGGGGGGATTAGTCAGCCCCAGCATTTT.

This clonotype was seen many times. The V gene is TRBV7-2, the J gene TRBJ1-2; D possibly corresponds to TRBD1 (5 bases). The length of the CDR3 is 13 residues. Germline CDR1 is SGHTA and CDR2 is FQGNSA. Trimming removed 2 bases at V and 8 bases at J, with 12 bases between. This chain's CDR3 is CASSLWERDGYTF. CDR3 sequence (DNA): TGTGCCAGCAGCTTATGGGAAAGGGACGGCTACACCTTC.

The chain links TRBV12-3 or TRBV12-4 to TRBJ2-7; tentative D call: TRBD2 (6 bases). Between the trimmed V and J ends, which lost 6 bases and 2 bases, there was a span of 17 bases. The CDR3 covers 15 residues. In DNA, the CDR3 is TGTGCCAGCAGCCGGCCTAGCGTCCCCCCCTACGAGCAGTACTTC. Protein: CASSRPSVPPYEQYF.

This clonotype turned up a few times. This chain connects TRBV12-3 or TRBV12-4 to TRBJ1-1; D perhaps matches TRBD1 (5 bases). V was trimmed by 5 bases and J by 8 bases, leaving 12 bases between them. The CDR3 is 12 amino acids. CDR3 bases: TGTGCCAGCAGTCTTCGATGGGGGGAAGCTTTCTTT. Translated, it gives CASSLRWGEAFF.

This clonotype was counted a few times. The rearrangement links TRBV2 to TRBJ2-5, with TRBD2 matching 8 bases. V gave up 6 bases and J gave up 1 base; unmatched junction bases: 4. The CDR3 runs 14 residues. Germline V CDR1 and CDR2: SNHLY, FYNNEI. The CDR3 DNA is TGTGCCAGCAGCGTACTAGCGGTCCAAGAGACCCAGTACTTC. Its protein is CASSVLAVQETQYF.

This clonotype has a handful of counts. The chain joins TRBV28 to TRBJ2-6, with D tentatively TRBD1 (6 bases). Trimming stripped 5 bases from V and 0 bases from J, with 11 bases between. Germline-derived CDR1 and CDR2 are MDHEN and SYDVKM. The CDR3 is made up of 16 amino acids. The DNA for the CDR3 is TGTGCCAGCAGTCAACAGGGCGGCTCTGGGGCCAACGTCCTGACTTTC. Its translation: CASSQQGGSGANVLTF.

This clonotype was detected only a few times. The chain recombines TRBV20-1 with TRBJ1-1, with 9 bases aligning to TRBD1. Looked up from germline, CDR1 is DFQATT and CDR2 is SNEGSKA (reference sequence). V shed 5 bases, J shed 5 bases, and the junction held 9 bases outside the gene matches. The CDR3 runs to 14 residues. CDR3 sequence: CSAARGQGRTEAFF. The CDR3 coding sequence is TGCAGTGCTGCTCGCGGACAGGGGCGAACTGAAGCTTTCTTT.

This clonotype has ten or more counts. The chain has TRBV7-2 and TRBJ2-5, with unresolved D. Germline CDR1 and CDR2: SGHTA and FQGNSA. The CDR3 runs 13 residues. Trimming stripped 2 bases from V and 5 bases from J, with 9 bases between. For the CDR3, the DNA is TGTGCCAGCAGCTTATGGTCTGCGGAGACCCAGTACTTC. Translating gives CASSLWSAETQYF. The whole variable domain, filled in from reference TRBV7-2 and TRBJ2-5, reads GAGVSQSPSNKVTEKGKDVELRCDPISGHTALYWYRQSLGQGLEFLIYFQGNSAPDKSGLPSDRFSAERTGGSVSTLTIQRTQQEDSAVYLCASSLWSAETQYFGPGTRLLVL.

The J gene is TRBJ2-1, the V gene TRBV7-8, with 9 bases identical to TRBD2. Germline V gene lookup returns CDR1 SGHVS and CDR2 FQNEAQ. The trim removed 5 bases at V and 6 bases at J, leaving 17 bases unmatched. The CDR3 spans 18 residues. The CDR3 DNA sequence: TGTGCCAGCAGCGCCCGGGGTGCGGGAGGGCCTTTAGGCAATGAGCAGTTCTTC. The encoded protein is CASSARGAGGPLGNEQFF.

The chain has TRBV7-9 and TRBJ1-4, with a tentative D call TRBD1 (5 bases). CDR1 is SEHNR, CDR2 FQNEAQ, per germline (reference sequence). The CDR3 runs to 14 residues. Trimming took off 5 bases at V and 4 bases at J, with 11 bases between the two ends. CDR3 loop: CASSAGQDNEKLFF. The CDR3 region has the DNA TGTGCCAGCAGCGCCGGACAAGATAATGAAAAACTGTTTTTT.

The chain joins TRBV6-1 to TRBJ1-2; perhaps TRBD1 as D (6 bases). CDR3 length equals 17 residues. CDR1 is MNHNS, CDR2 SASEGT, per germline. V lost 6 bases and J lost 1, with 21 bases in between. DNA for the CDR3: TGTGCCAGCAGCCAATACGCAGGGGAGAGAATTAACTATGGCTACACCTTC. Residues: CASSQYAGERINYGYTF.

This clonotype was detected a few times. V is TRBV12-3 or TRBV12-4 and J is TRBJ1-6; possibly TRBD1 for D (5 bases). V was cut by 5 bases and J by 8 bases, with 7 bases left in between. This CDR3 comprises 12 residues. DNA of the CDR3: TGTGCCAGCAGTGCAGGGTATTCACCCCTCCACTTT. Encoded protein: CASSAGYSPLHF.

This clonotype was picked up many times. The J gene is TRBJ2-2, the V gene TRBV24-1; D may be TRBD1 (6 bases). The germline V gene encodes CDR1 KGHDR and CDR2 SFDVKD. V lost 5 bases and J 4 bases, leaving 16 bases between the germline ends. The CDR3 has 16 amino acids. CDR3 residues: CATSGRGGISTGELFF. The CDR3 DNA reads TGTGCCACCAGTGGAAGAGGGGGAATAAGCACCGGGGAGCTGTTTTTT.